These 27 T cell receptor beta chains were all obtained from the same sample, sequenced in a study of blood T cells in healthy people across ages. Alongside a J-beta primer mix, a sample-barcoded 5' primer served in a second PCR lasting roughly 7 to 11 cycles. MiXCR, run by TCRdb on the 5' RACE reads, gives a single entry per CDR3 protein. The repertoire holds more than 900,000 distinct CDR3 sequences, just under 30% seen once, with roughly a tenth in the top ten. This sample also appeared in a second study, on T cells of mothers and their children.

Sequencing was performed on blood. The receptors originated from a woman aged 40 to 49 in good health.

As regards this clonotype: A much larger clone differs by one base, so this may be a read error. The chain recombines TRBV7-2 with TRBJ2-1; 7 bases map to TRBD1. Germline values: CDR1 SGHTA, CDR2 FQGNSA. This CDR3 spans 15 amino acids. The CDR3 nucleotides read TGTGTCAGCAGCTCGGACAGGACCAGGGGCAATGAGCAGTTCTTC. It translates to CVSSSDRTRGNEQFF.

This clonotype turned up a few times. The gene calls are TRBV12-3 or TRBV12-4 and TRBJ1-6, with TRBD1 matching over 11 bases. The CDR3 is 16 amino acids. V dropped 5 bases and J dropped 2; count of bases not matched to a gene: 2. This CDR3 reads CASSRTGGPYNSPLHF. The DNA for the CDR3 is TGTGCCAGCAGTCGGACAGGGGGCCCCTATAATTCACCCCTCCACTTT.

This clonotype was found many times. The chain links TRBV20-1 to TRBJ1-5; D not certain. The CDR3 loop spans 15 amino acids. CDR1 and CDR2 from the germline V gene are DFQATT and SNEGSKA (reference sequence). V was pared by 6 bases and J by 4 bases, with 19 bases between. This CDR3 is CSARKDYHGNQPQHF. The CDR3, as DNA: TGCAGTGCCAGGAAAGATTACCATGGGAATCAGCCCCAGCATTTT.

Regarding this clonotype: Since a much larger clone is just one base distant, this may be a read error. As the CDR3 is not closed by the conserved phenylalanine or tryptophan, this likely results from a read error. The chain uses TRBV7-2 and TRBJ2-7, with TRBD2 identical over 8 bases. Germline V gene data show CDR1 as SGHTA and CDR2 as FQGNSA. The CDR3 runs to 14 residues. Losses at the gene ends were 5 bases for V and 4 bases for J; bases not matched to a gene: 7. The CDR3 region is CASSRERGPYEQYI. CDR3 bases: TGTGCCAGCAGCCGAGAGCGGGGGCCTTACGAGCAGTACATC.

This clonotype was recorded many times. The J gene is TRBJ2-5, the V gene TRBV7-2; the D gene is possibly TRBD2 (5 bases). V was shortened by 0 bases and J by 5 bases, with 13 bases between the two germline ends. CDR1 and CDR2 from the germline V gene are SGHTA and FQGNSA. The CDR3 has 15 amino acids. The CDR3 is CASSLAVRGLETQYF. The DNA of the CDR3 is TGTGCCAGCAGCTTAGCTGTTCGAGGGCTTGAGACCCAGTACTTC.

The rearrangement joins TRBV12-3 or TRBV12-4 to TRBJ1-2; D unclear. The CDR3 is 16 residues long. V lost 3 bases and J lost 3, with 17 bases in between. The DNA of the CDR3 is TGTGCCAGCAGTTTCTCCGTAGACCAGGTTTACTATGGCTACACCTTC. This sequence encodes CASSFSVDQVYYGYTF.

Details on this clonotype: Since a much larger clone is just one base distant, this may be a read error. CDR3: CASSEPNNEQYF. The CDR3 nucleotides are TGCGCCAGCAGTGAGCCCAACAATGAGCAGTACTTC. The gene calls are TRBV10-2 and TRBJ2-5; D not resolved. The CDR3 extends over 12 amino acids. Germline CDR1 is WSHSY and CDR2 is SAAADI. Deletions cut 2 bases from V and 11 bases from J, with 12 bases between.

Concerning this clonotype: This may be a read error: a much more frequent sequence differs by one nucleotide. The V and J genes are TRBV7-2 and TRBJ2-1, with D possibly TRBD2 on 6 matching bases. From germline, CDR1 is SGHTA and CDR2 FQGNSA. The CDR3 sequence is 14 residues long. V gave up 3 bases and J gave up 13 bases, with 19 bases separating them. The CDR3 loop reads CASSFQGTGETQFF. The DNA for the CDR3 is TGTGCCAGCAGCTTTCAGGGAACGGGGGAGACCCAGTTCTTC.

The gene calls are TRBV13 and TRBJ2-3; no firm D call. Per the germline V gene, CDR1 is PRHDT and CDR2 is FYEKMQ (reference sequence). The CDR3 extends over 19 amino acids. Trimming took off 1 base at V and 5 bases at J, with 25 bases between the two ends. The CDR3 bases are TGTGCCAGCAGCTTAGTGTCCCCTCTAAGTTACCCTAGGGAAGATACGCAGTATTTT. Encoded protein: CASSLVSPLSYPREDTQYF.

The table lists this clonotype with a few counts. The chain combines TRBV12-5 with TRBJ2-3; D gene ambiguous. Per germline, CDR1 LGHNT and CDR2 FRNRAP. V was cut by 5 bases and J by 2 bases, with 11 bases left in between. This CDR3 spans 14 amino acids. CDR3 loop: CASGPGKITDTQYF. The CDR3, as DNA: TGTGCTAGTGGTCCTGGGAAAATCACAGATACGCAGTATTTT.

About this clonotype itself: A clone one base away is much larger, so this may be a read error. The chain uses TRBV14 and TRBJ2-1, with TRBD1 as a possible D gene (7 bases). CDR1 is SGHDN, CDR2 FVKESK, per germline. The CDR3 extends over 11 amino acids. The CDR3 protein is CAGSPGGFQFF. CDR3 nucleotides: TGTGCCGGCAGCCCAGGGGGGTTTCAGTTCTTC.

Notes on this clonotype: Since a much larger clone is just one base distant, this may be a read error. The chain recombines TRBV20-1 with TRBJ2-7, with D possibly TRBD2 on 6 matching bases. The J call may be wrong; the DNA end is better matched by TRBJ2-5. The CDR3 covers 12 residues. Germline V gene sequence: CDR1 DFQATT, CDR2 SNEGSKA (reference sequence). CDR3 sequence reads: CSALASQGTQYF. CDR3 in DNA: TGCAGTGCCCTAGCGAGCCAAGGGACCCAGTACTTC.

This clonotype was picked up many times. This sequence joins TRBV29-1 and TRBJ2-1; weak D call: TRBD2 (5 bases). Trimming removed 2 bases from V and 2 bases from J, with 10 bases in between. Germline lookup yields CDR1 SQVTM and CDR2 ANQGSEA. The CDR3 length is 14 residues. CDR3 sequence (DNA): TGCAGCGTTGAACCGGGAACCCCCTACAATGAGCAGTTCTTC. It encodes CSVEPGTPYNEQFF.

This clonotype was recorded a few times. Given a much more abundant clone one base away, this may be a read error. CDR3 sequence: CSASPRDRGYELYF. The CDR3 DNA is TGCAGTGCTAGCCCCCGAGACAGGGGTTACGAGCTGTACTTC. The chain combines TRBV20-1 with TRBJ2-7, with 8 bases aligning to TRBD1. This CDR3 spans 14 amino acids. Germline lookup yields CDR1 DFQATT and CDR2 SNEGSKA (reference sequence).

V is TRBV5-8 and J is TRBJ1-5; 7 bases line up with TRBD1. The V and J ends lost 10 bases and 8 bases, in that order; junction bases with no gene match: 12. Germline CDR1 reads SGHTS; CDR2 reads YDEGEE. The CDR3 totals 13 residues. The CDR3 region is CASQGDRGEPQHF. The CDR3 nucleotides read TGTGCCTCTCAGGGGGACCGAGGGGAGCCCCAGCATTTT.

Worth noting for this clonotype: The conserved final phenylalanine or tryptophan is absent from the CDR3, which likely points to a read error. This chain joins TRBV18 and TRBJ2-3; 8 bases match TRBD1. The CDR3 is 15 amino acids. The ends lost 0 bases at V and 3 bases at J; junction bases unmatched: 2. Germline V CDR1 and CDR2: KGHSH, LQKENI. The CDR3 protein is CASSPPGQVTDTQYC. The CDR3 nucleotides read TGTGCCAGCTCACCACCGGGACAGGTGACAGATACGCAGTATTGT.

This clonotype occurred a few times. The chain couples TRBV12-3 or TRBV12-4 to TRBJ2-7, with TRBD2 matching over 10 bases. The V gene end was trimmed by 4 bases and the J gene end by 3 bases; junction bases not matched to a gene: 9. The CDR3 extends over 16 amino acids. For the CDR3, the DNA is TGTGCCAGCAGTTCCCGGACTAGCGGAGGGATCTACGAGCAGTACTTC. Translated, it gives CASSSRTSGGIYEQYF.

V and J are TRBV15 and TRBJ1-5, with D unresolved. This CDR3 region has 21 residues. Germline CDR1 is LNHNV and CDR2 is YYDKDF (reference sequence). Trimming stripped 0 bases from V and 2 bases from J, with 26 bases between. DNA of the CDR3: TGTGCCACCAGCAGAGATCTACCCTCCCAGTGGGCCCCCGGGGGCAATCAGCCCCAGCATTTT. Translation gives CATSRDLPSQWAPGGNQPQHF.

In this sample, this clonotype turned up a few times. This chain links TRBV3-1 with TRBJ2-6; D tentatively fits TRBD1 or TRBD2 (5 bases each). Germline-derived CDR1 and CDR2 are LGHDT and YNNKEL (reference sequence). The V end lost 4 bases, the J end lost 1 base, and 17 bases lay between the germline ends. The CDR3 is made up of 18 amino acids. The CDR3 spells CASSLSQGRRSGANVLTF. The CDR3 DNA reads as TGTGCCAGCAGCCTAAGCCAGGGACGCAGATCTGGGGCCAACGTCCTGACTTTC.

This clonotype was counted a few times. The chain uses TRBV6-4 and TRBJ2-3, with TRBD1 identical over 9 bases. The CDR3 totals 15 residues. Per the germline V gene, CDR1 is MRHNA and CDR2 is SNTAGT. Trimming cost V 4 bases and J 3 bases; bases outside gene matches: 5. The CDR3 region has the DNA TGTGCCAGCAGTGCGGGGGACAGGGATACAGATACGCAGTATTTT. This translates into CASSAGDRDTDTQYF.

In this sample, this clonotype turned up many times. The rearrangement joins TRBV7-9 to TRBJ2-1, with 9 nucleotides matching TRBD2. V trimming: 5 bases; J trimming: 6 bases; junction bases outside the gene matches: 11. Per germline, CDR1 SEHNR and CDR2 FQNEAQ (reference sequence). CDR3 length equals 16 residues. DNA of the CDR3: TGTGCCAGCAGCGGAATTCTAGCGGGGAAGGGCAATGAGCAGTTCTTC. Its translation: CASSGILAGKGNEQFF.

This clonotype was counted ten times or more. The chain carries TRBV18 and TRBJ2-5; no definite D call. Germline CDR1 reads KGHSH; CDR2 reads LQKENI. This CDR3 has 14 amino acids. Trimming took 4 bases from V and 5 from J, leaving 14 bases between them. The CDR3 loop is CASSRPGYRETQYF. DNA for the CDR3: TGTGCCAGCTCACGACCAGGATATCGTGAGACCCAGTACTTC.

There are a few counts of this clonotype. V and J are TRBV28 and TRBJ2-3; 14 bases are shared with TRBD2. CDR3 size: 16 residues. The V gene's germline CDR1 is MDHEN and CDR2 SYDVKM. With 6 bases clipped from V and 1 base from J, the junction kept 3 bases outside the gene matches. The CDR3 sequence is CASSSTSGGGTDTQYF. CDR3 DNA sequence: TGTGCCAGCAGCTCGACTAGCGGGGGGGGCACAGATACGCAGTATTTT.

This clonotype has just a few counts. V gene TRBV21-1 combines with J gene TRBJ1-2; the table's TRBD1 call for D was not verified on the DNA. TRBV21-1 is classified as a pseudogene. This CDR3 comprises 16 residues. CDR3 in amino acids: CASSKGRTDGAGGYTF. The CDR3 region has the DNA TGTGCCAGCAGCAAAGGGCGGACAGACGGAGCCGGTGGCTACACCTTC.

In its sample, this clonotype was seen a few times. The gene calls are TRBV9 and TRBJ2-1, with 10 bases lining up with TRBD2. The CDR3 totals 18 residues. Germline loops: CDR1 SGDLS, CDR2 YYNGEE. The V segment lost 0 bases and the J segment 3 bases; nucleotides outside the gene matches: 9. The DNA for the CDR3 is TGTGCCAGCAGCGTAGCTCCGCTAGCGGGGGCCCTCTACAATGAGCAGTTCTTC. Protein product: CASSVAPLAGALYNEQFF.

This clonotype came up a few times. V usage is TRBV19 and J usage is TRBJ2-3; D is unclear. The CDR3 is 13 amino acids. Trimming removed 5 bases from V and 0 bases from J, with 6 bases in between. Germline CDR1 reads LNHDA; CDR2 reads SQIVND (reference sequence). CDR3 DNA sequence: TGTGCCAGTAGTGATCGGAGCACAGATACGCAGTATTTT. This sequence encodes CASSDRSTDTQYF. Full variable domain (missing parts from reference TRBV19 and TRBJ2-3): DGGITQSPKYLFRKEGQNVTLSCEQNLNHDAMYWYRQDPGQGLRLIYYSQIVNDFQKGDIAEGYSVSREKKESFPLTVTSAQKNPTAFYLCASSDRSTDTQYFGPGTRLTVL.

In its sample, this clonotype was seen many times. This chain joins TRBV20-1 and TRBJ2-1, with TRBD2 as a possible D gene (6 bases). The CDR3 runs 14 residues. Germline CDR1 DFQATT, CDR2 SNEGSKA (reference sequence). Trimming removed 5 bases at V and 0 bases at J, with 11 bases between. This chain's CDR3 is CSAEVRGSYNEQFF. The CDR3 DNA follows: TGCAGTGCTGAGGTGCGGGGCTCCTACAATGAGCAGTTCTTC.